The source of this T cell receptor beta chain is a study of blood T cell repertoires in COVID-19. Method: immunoSEQ multiplex PCR; TCRdb's copy keeps in-frame clones and lacks some. The sample contains around 160,000 clones, around 84% of which appear only once. This clonotype originated in a man aged 60 to 69 with active or convalescent COVID-19. Sequenced material: peripheral blood.

This chain's CDR3 is CASSLSMNTEAFF. CDR3 nucleotide sequence: TGTGCCAGCAGTTTATCAATGAACACTGAAGCTTTCTTT. The chain uses TRBV12-3 or TRBV12-4 and TRBJ1-1; no clear D. Trimming pared 2 bases from V and 0 bases from J, leaving 4 bases between. The CDR3 covers 13 residues.